This T cell receptor (beta chain) emerged from a study of regulatory T cells in long-lasting Graves disease. Researchers made TCR beta libraries by using iRepertoire HTBI primers and running Arm-PCR on CDR3 regions. Each CDR3 protein is one row after TCRdb ran MiXCR on the multiplex PCR reads. The sample carries some 300,000 distinct CDR3 sequences, 22% recorded once. This sample's time point: persistent/refractory GD, antithyroid drugs over 5 years with positive TRAb. There was RNA extracted from PBMCs, and the TCR library was made from it. Sequenced material: peripheral blood mononuclear cells (PBMCs), taken when the disease was refractory, from a patient treated with antithyroid drugs. This receptor was obtained from a female donor with Graves disease.

CDR3 DNA sequence: TGCAGTGCTAGAGATCTAGCGGGCCGATCGAACACCGGGGAGCTGTTTTTT. Encoded protein: CSARDLAGRSNTGELFF. This chain connects TRBV20-1 to TRBJ2-2; TRBD2 matches 8 bases. V shed 0 bases, J shed 0 bases, and the junction held 6 bases outside the gene matches. The CDR3 contains 17 residues. Per the germline V gene, CDR1 is DFQATT and CDR2 is SNEGSKA (reference sequence).